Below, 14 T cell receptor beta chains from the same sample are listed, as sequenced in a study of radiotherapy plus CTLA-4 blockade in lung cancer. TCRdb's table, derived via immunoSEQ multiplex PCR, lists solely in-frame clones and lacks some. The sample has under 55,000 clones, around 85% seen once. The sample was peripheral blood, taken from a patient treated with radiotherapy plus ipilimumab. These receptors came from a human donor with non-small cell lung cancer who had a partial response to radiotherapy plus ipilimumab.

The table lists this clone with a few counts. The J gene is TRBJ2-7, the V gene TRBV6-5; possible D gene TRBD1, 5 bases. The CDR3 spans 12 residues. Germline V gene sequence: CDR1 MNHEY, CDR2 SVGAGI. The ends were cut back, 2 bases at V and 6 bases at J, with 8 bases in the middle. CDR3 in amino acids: CASSYPRVEQYF. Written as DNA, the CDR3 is TGTGCCAGCAGTTACCCCAGGGTCGAGCAGTACTTC.

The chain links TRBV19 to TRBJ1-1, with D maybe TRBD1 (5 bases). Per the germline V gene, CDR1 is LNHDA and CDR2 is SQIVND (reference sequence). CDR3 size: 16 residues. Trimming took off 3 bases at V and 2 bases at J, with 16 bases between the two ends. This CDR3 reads CASSIQGSPINTEAFF. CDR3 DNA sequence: TGTGCCAGTAGTATTCAGGGCAGCCCGATAAACACTGAAGCTTTCTTT.

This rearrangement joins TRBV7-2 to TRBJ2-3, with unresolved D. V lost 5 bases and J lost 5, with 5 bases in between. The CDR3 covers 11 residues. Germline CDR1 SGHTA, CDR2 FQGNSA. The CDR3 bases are TGTGCCAGCAGCCCCATAGATACGCAGTATTTT. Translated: CASSPIDTQYF. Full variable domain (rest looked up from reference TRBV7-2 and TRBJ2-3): GAGVSQSPSNKVTEKGKDVELRCDPISGHTALYWYRQSLGQGLEFLIYFQGNSAPDKSGLPSDRFSAERTGGSVSTLTIQRTQQEDSAVYLCASSPIDTQYFGPGTRLTVL.

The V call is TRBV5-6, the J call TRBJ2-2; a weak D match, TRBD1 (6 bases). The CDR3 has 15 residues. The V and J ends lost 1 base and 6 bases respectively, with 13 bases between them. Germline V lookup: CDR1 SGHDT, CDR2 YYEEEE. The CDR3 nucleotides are TGTGCCAGCAGCTTGACAGGGAAGACCGCCGGGGAGCTGTTTTTT. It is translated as CASSLTGKTAGELFF.

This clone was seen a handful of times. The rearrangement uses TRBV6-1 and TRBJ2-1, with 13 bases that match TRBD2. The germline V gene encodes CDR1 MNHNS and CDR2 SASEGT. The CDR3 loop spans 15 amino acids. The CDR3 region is CAGSSGTSGDDEQFF. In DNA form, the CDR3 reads TGTGCTGGCAGCTCCGGGACTAGCGGGGACGATGAGCAGTTCTTC.

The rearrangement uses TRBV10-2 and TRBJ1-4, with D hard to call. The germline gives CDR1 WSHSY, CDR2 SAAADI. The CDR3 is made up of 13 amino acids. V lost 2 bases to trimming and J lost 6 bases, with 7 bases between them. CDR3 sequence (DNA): TGCGCCAGCAGTGAGGACTTGTATGAAAAACTGTTTTTT. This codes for CASSEDLYEKLFF.

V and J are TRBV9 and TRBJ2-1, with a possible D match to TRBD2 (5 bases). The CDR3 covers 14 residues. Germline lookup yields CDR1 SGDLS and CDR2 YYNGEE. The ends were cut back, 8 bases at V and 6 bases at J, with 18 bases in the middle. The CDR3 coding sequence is TGTGCCAGTTCAAAAGCGGAGATAAGCAATGAGCAGTTCTTC. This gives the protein CASSKAEISNEQFF.

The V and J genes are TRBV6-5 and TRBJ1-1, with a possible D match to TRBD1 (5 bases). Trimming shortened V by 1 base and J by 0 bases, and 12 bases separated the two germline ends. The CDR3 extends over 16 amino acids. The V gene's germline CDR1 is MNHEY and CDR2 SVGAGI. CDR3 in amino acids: CASSYLTDIMNTEAFF. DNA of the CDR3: TGTGCCAGCAGTTACTTGACAGACATCATGAACACTGAAGCTTTCTTT.

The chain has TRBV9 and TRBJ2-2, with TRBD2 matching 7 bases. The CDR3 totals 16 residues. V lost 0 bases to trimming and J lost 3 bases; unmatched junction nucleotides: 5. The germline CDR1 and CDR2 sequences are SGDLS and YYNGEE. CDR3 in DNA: TGTGCCAGCAGCGTAGACGGGGACTATTACACCGGGGAGCTGTTTTTT. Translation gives CASSVDGDYYTGELFF.

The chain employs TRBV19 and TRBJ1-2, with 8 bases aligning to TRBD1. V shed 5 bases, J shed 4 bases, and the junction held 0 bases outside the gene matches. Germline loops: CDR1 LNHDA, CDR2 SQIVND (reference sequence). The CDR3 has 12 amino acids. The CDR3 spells CASSGTGYGYTF. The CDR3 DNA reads TGTGCCAGTAGTGGGACAGGCTATGGCTACACCTTC.

The CDR3 bases are TGTGCCAGAAGCCGTGCCCGTAGGGGTAATACTGAAGCTTTCTTT. Translation gives CARSRARRGNTEAFF. This chain uses TRBV5-3 with TRBJ1-1; TRBD1 might be the D (5 bases). TRBV5-3 is sorted into the ORF group, with uncertain function. This CDR3 contains 15 residues. V was clipped by 4 bases and J by 5 bases, with 18 bases between them.

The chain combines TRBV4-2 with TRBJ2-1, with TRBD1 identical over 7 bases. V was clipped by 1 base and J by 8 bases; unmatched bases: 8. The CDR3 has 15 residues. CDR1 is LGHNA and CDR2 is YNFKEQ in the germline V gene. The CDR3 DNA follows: TGTGCCAGCAGCCAAGCTATACAGGGGCGGGATGAGCAGTTCTTC. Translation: CASSQAIQGRDEQFF.

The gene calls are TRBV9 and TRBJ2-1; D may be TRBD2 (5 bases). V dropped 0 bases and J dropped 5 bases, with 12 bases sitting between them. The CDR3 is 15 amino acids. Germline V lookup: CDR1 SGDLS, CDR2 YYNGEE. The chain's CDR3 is CASSVATKTNNEQFF. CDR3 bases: TGTGCCAGCAGCGTAGCCACCAAGACTAACAATGAGCAGTTCTTC.

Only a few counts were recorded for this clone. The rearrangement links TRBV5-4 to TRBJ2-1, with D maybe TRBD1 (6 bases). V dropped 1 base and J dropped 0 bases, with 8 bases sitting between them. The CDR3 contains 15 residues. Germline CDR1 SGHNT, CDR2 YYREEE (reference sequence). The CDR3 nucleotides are TGTGCCAGCAGCTTGAGGGGGAGCTCCTACAATGAGCAGTTCTTC. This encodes CASSLRGSSYNEQFF.